This T cell receptor (beta chain) was captured by sequencing in a study of blood T cell repertoires in COVID-19. From germline, CDR1 is MDHEN and CDR2 SYDVKM. V shed 6 bases and J 8 bases; nucleotides not matched to a gene: 8. The CDR3 covers 13 residues. Assay used: immunoSEQ multiplex PCR; TCRdb lists only in-frame clones, some missing. In the table there are about 210,000 clones, 80% to 85% of which are singletons. Clinical histories supplied by participants themselves formed the basis of cohort assignment. The sequenced sample consisted of PBMCs or T cells enriched from blood (not recorded which). This chain joins TRBV28 and TRBJ1-2; 8 bases map to TRBD1. The sequence was collected from a woman between 45 and 65 years old with acute COVID-19. CDR3: CASSMDRVKGYTF. CDR3 DNA: TGTGCCAGCAGCATGGACAGGGTTAAGGGCTACACCTTC.